This is a list of T cell receptor beta chains from one sample in a study of blood T cell repertoires in COVID-19. The repertoire was sequenced with immunoSEQ multiplex PCR; TCRdb's copy has only in-frame clones and lacks some. The profile shows about 84,000 clones, about 83% of them singletons. The source material was peripheral blood. The receptors here all came from a woman older than 75 with acute or convalescent COVID-19. Each CDR3 is given with its conserved first and last residue. D genes are given only for firm matches. Size tells how often a clone was seen (once, few, many) or the class of an expanded clone, and some rows leave it out.

.,TRBJ2-5,TRBV7-2,13,.,CASSWRYQETQYF,TGTGCCAGCAGCTGGCGGTACCAAGAGACCCAGTACTTC
once,TRBJ2-7,TRBV18,13,TRBD1,CASSLDRVREQYF,TGTGCCAGCTCACTTGACAGGGTTCGCGAGCAGTACTTC
.,TRBJ2-5,TRBV27,14,.,CASRPTSQIETQYF,TGTGCCAGCAGACCGACTAGTCAAATAGAGACCCAGTACTTC
.,TRBJ2-4,TRBV29-1,16,.,CSVTIPPGGAKNIQYF,TGCAGCGTTACCATTCCTCCCGGGGGAGCCAAAAACATTCAGTACTTC
.,TRBJ1-5,TRBV18,15,.,CASSLGREGNQPQHF,TGTGCCAGCTCACTTGGCAGGGAGGGCAATCAGCCCCAGCATTTT
.,TRBJ1-1,TRBV5-1,14,.,CASSLGSGNTEAFF,TGCGCCAGCAGCTTGGGTTCCGGGAACACTGAAGCTTTCTTT
.,TRBJ2-7,TRBV7-2,15,.,CASSLSVAGSYEQYF,TGTGCCAGCAGCTTATCGGTCGCGGGATCCTACGAGCAGTACTTC
.,TRBJ2-1,TRBV4-3,19,TRBD2,CASSRAGTSGRASYNEQFF,TGCGCCAGCAGCCGCGCCGGGACTAGCGGGAGGGCTTCCTACAATGAGCAGTTCTTC
.,TRBJ1-6,TRBV7-2,15,TRBD1,CASSPPTGKSSPLHF,TGTGCCAGCAGCCCGCCGACAGGGAAGAGTTCACCCCTCCACTTT
once,TRBJ1-2,TRBV3-1/TRBV3-2,16,.,CASSQGVRTRGLGYTF,TGTGCCAGCAGCCAAGGGGTAAGGACGAGGGGACTTGGCTACACCTTC
.,TRBJ1-1,TRBV14,16,.,CASSQGLGGAHTEAFF,TGTGCCAGCAGCCAAGGGCTAGGGGGGGCGCACACTGAAGCTTTCTTT
.,TRBJ2-3,TRBV9,15,.,CASSVAGHYTDTQYF,TGTGCCAGCAGCGTAGCGGGACATTACACAGATACGCAGTATTTT
.,TRBJ2-5,TRBV11-2,15,TRBD2,CASSSVLREMETQYF,TGTGCCAGCAGCTCTGTATTGCGGGAGATGGAGACCCAGTACTTC
.,TRBJ2-1,TRBV7-2,15,.,CASSLDAGTQYEQFF,TGTGCCAGCAGCTTAGACGCGGGGACTCAGTATGAGCAGTTCTTC
.,TRBJ2-5,TRBV10-3,14,TRBD1,CAIAELQGQETQYF,TGTGCCATCGCCGAACTTCAGGGACAGGAGACCCAGTACTTC
.,TRBJ2-7,TRBV3-1/TRBV3-2,15,TRBD1,CASSQAQSGGYEQYF,TGTGCCAGCAGCCAAGCCCAGTCAGGGGGCTACGAGCAGTACTTC
once,TRBJ2-2,TRBV6-2/TRBV6-3,16,TRBD2,CASSLQGEGGTGELFF,TGTGCCAGCAGTTTACAAGGGGAGGGCGGCACCGGGGAGCTGTTTTTT
.,TRBJ2-1,TRBV9,15,TRBD1,CASSVAGQGRGEQFF,TGTGCCAGCAGCGTAGCGGGACAGGGGCGGGGTGAGCAGTTCTTC
.,TRBJ2-7,TRBV27,15,TRBD2,CASSFVGGKLEEQYF,TGTGCCAGCAGTTTTGTGGGAGGGAAACTGGAAGAGCAGTACTTC
.,TRBJ1-5,TRBV19,14,TRBD1,CASSINRGEQPQHF,TGTGCCAGTAGTATTAACAGGGGGGAACAGCCCCAGCATTTT
.,TRBJ2-1,TRBV3-1/TRBV3-2,15,.,CASSQEGSPYNEQFF,TGTGCCAGCAGCCAAGAAGGTAGCCCCTACAATGAGCAGTTCTTC
.,TRBJ1-5,TRBV19,15,TRBD1,CASSSAGGRNQPQHF,TGTGCCAGTAGTTCTGCAGGGGGCCGCAATCAGCCCCAGCATTTT
.,TRBJ2-3,TRBV11-1,16,TRBD2,CASSWGLARSTDTQYF,TGTGCCAGCAGCTGGGGACTAGCGAGGAGCACAGATACGCAGTATTTT
.,TRBJ2-7,TRBV10-3,14,TRBD2,CASQRERASYEQYF,TGTGCCAGCCAGCGGGAGCGGGCCTCCTACGAGCAGTACTTC
.,TRBJ2-1,TRBV7-2,15,TRBD2,CASSLTSGQYNEQFF,TGTGCCAGCAGCTTAACTAGCGGGCAGTACAATGAGCAGTTCTTC
.,TRBJ1-1,TRBV30,14,.,CAWKVSASNTEAFF,TGTGCCTGGAAAGTCAGCGCATCGAACACTGAAGCTTTCTTT
.,TRBJ2-5,TRBV2,13,.,CASSTDRKETQYF,TGTGCCAGCAGTACAGACAGGAAAGAGACCCAGTACTTC
once,TRBJ2-3,TRBV5-1,14,.,CASSLGLRSETQYF,TGCGCCAGCAGCTTGGGGCTCCGCTCGGAGACGCAGTATTTT
.,TRBJ2-4,TRBV7-2,15,TRBD1,CASSSGDRGINIQYF,TGTGCCAGCAGCTCAGGGGACAGGGGAATAAACATTCAGTACTTC
.,TRBJ2-1,TRBV29-1,10,.,CSGEGVEQFF,TGCAGCGGTGAGGGCGTGGAGCAGTTCTTC